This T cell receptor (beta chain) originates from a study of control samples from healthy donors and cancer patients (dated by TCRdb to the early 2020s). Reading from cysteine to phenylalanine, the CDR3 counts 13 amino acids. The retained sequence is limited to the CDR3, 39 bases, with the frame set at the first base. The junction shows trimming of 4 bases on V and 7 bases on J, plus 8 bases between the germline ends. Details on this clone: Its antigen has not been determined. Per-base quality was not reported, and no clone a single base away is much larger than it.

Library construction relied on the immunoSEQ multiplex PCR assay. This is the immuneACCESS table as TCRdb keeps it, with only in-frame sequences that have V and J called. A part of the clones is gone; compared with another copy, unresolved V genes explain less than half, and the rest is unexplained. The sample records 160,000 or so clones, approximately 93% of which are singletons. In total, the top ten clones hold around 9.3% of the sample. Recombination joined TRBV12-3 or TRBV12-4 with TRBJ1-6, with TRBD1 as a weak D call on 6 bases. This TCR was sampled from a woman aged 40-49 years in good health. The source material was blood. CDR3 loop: CASSSRGNSPLHF. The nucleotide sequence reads TGTGCCAGCAGTTCTAGGGGGAATTCACCCCTCCACTTT.